One T cell receptor beta chain is described in this entry. This table comes from immunoSEQ multiplex PCR, and its TCRdb copy is limited to in-frame clones, with some not included. The table includes about 120,000 clones, over 85% detected once. Per germline, CDR1 MNHNS and CDR2 SASEGT. V shed 4 bases, J shed 6 bases, and the junction held 6 bases outside the gene matches. CDR3 length equals 15 residues. The data stem from a study of OX40 agonist ivuxolimab in advanced cancers. Sequenced material: CD4+ or CD8+ T cells sorted from blood, taken in a trial of the OX40 agonist ivuxolimab. The sequence came from an adult with an advanced solid tumor such as melanoma, head and neck, liver or kidney cancer. The V call is TRBV6-1, the J call TRBJ1-6; 7 nucleotides agree with TRBD1. This CDR3 is CASSGRTGLNSPLHF. Here the CDR3 DNA reads TGTGCCAGCAGTGGACGGACAGGTCTTAATTCACCCCTCCACTTT.